This T cell receptor beta chain appears in the sequencing data of a study of regulatory T cells in long-lasting Graves disease. TCR beta libraries were built with iRepertoire HTBI primers and Arm-PCR of CDR3 regions. In TCRdb, the multiplex PCR reads were re-called with MiXCR into one record per CDR3 protein. The sample consists of 350,000 to 450,000 distinct CDR3 sequences, about a sixth of them appearing once. This sample's time point: newly diagnosed GD, antithyroid drugs for less than 3 months. Extracted RNA from PBMCs served as the source of the TCR library. V lost 5 bases, J lost 4 bases, and 10 bases stayed unmatched. This CDR3 contains 16 residues. Per germline, CDR1 SGHTA and CDR2 FQGNSA. Another study also made use of these data, one on T cells in Graves' hyperthyroidism and ophthalmopathy. From that report: A lack of ophthalmopathy progression within 18 months defined stable Graves' hyperthyroidism. Patients were excluded for uncontrolled infection, other autoimmune disease, pregnancy or lactation.

This TCR derives from a man aged 35 to 55 with Graves disease. The sequences come from peripheral blood mononuclear cells (PBMCs), collected at new diagnosis, from a patient treated with antithyroid drugs. The chain couples TRBV7-2 to TRBJ2-7; the match to TRBD2 covers 11 bases. CDR3 residues: CASSSHSGRAAYEQYF. CDR3 sequence (DNA): TGTGCCAGCAGCAGCCATAGCGGGAGGGCTGCATACGAGCAGTACTTC.